A single sample gave rise to the 5 T cell receptor beta chains below, sequenced in a study of CD8 T cells in Susac syndrome. The authors reverse transcribed roughly 0.5 to 1 ug RNA with random hexamers. TCRdb itself ran the immunoSEQ multiplex PCR reads through MiXCR, one entry per CDR3 protein. The profile shows about 300,000 distinct CDR3 sequences, around 85% of them singletons. The sample consisted of CD8+ T cells from PBMCs. Receptors were obtained from a human donor with multiple sclerosis.

V and J are TRBV24-1 and TRBJ2-3; unclear D gene. The ends were cut back, 0 bases at V and 0 bases at J, with 6 bases in the middle. This CDR3 region has 15 residues. Germline V gene data show CDR1 as KGHDR and CDR2 as SFDVKD. The CDR3 DNA reads TGTGCCACCAGTGATTTGACAGCTAGCACAGATACGCAGTATTTT. Translating it yields CATSDLTASTDTQYF.

J is TRBJ2-2 and V is TRBV3-1; D call uncertain. V was trimmed by 1 base and J by 2 bases, leaving 8 bases between them. This CDR3 is built from 15 residues. Per the germline V gene, CDR1 is LGHDT and CDR2 is YNNKEL (reference sequence). In DNA form, the CDR3 reads TGTGCCAGCAGCCAAGTGACGCTCAACACCGGGGAGCTGTTTTTT. Its protein product is CASSQVTLNTGELFF.

The V call is TRBV25-1, the J call TRBJ2-1; D gene ambiguous. Germline V CDR1 and CDR2: MGHDK, SYGVNS. CDR3 size: 16 residues. V lost 7 bases and J 6 bases, leaving 22 bases between the germline ends. In DNA form, the CDR3 reads TGTGCCAGCACTCCAAAAGATTGCCCGTGTCTCAATGAGCAGTTCTTC. This translates into CASTPKDCPCLNEQFF. Full variable domain (missing parts from reference TRBV25-1 and TRBJ2-1): EADIYQTPRYLVIGTGKKITLECSQTMGHDKMYWYQQDPGMELHLIHYSYGVNSTEKGDLSSESTVSRIRTEHFPLTLESARPSHTSQYLCASTPKDCPCLNEQFFGPGTRLTVL.

The chain joins TRBV6-1 to TRBJ1-3; tentative D call: TRBD1 (6 bases). The germline V gene encodes CDR1 MNHNS and CDR2 SASEGT. V lost 5 bases, J lost 3 bases, and 17 bases lay in between. CDR3 length: 16 residues. The CDR3 DNA sequence: TGTGCCAGCAGTCCCTTACAGGGCGGCTTTGGAAACACCATATATTTT. Translation gives CASSPLQGGFGNTIYF.

The genes are TRBV12-3 or TRBV12-4 and TRBJ2-1; no definite D call. The CDR3 runs 11 residues. V was cut by 5 bases and J by 10 bases, with 9 bases left in between. In nucleotides, the CDR3 is TGTGCCAGCAGTCCGCGGTGGGAGCAGTTCTTC. The encoded protein is CASSPRWEQFF.